This T cell receptor (beta chain) originates from a study of shared clonotypes between healthy human individuals (dated by TCRdb to about 2020). A note on the overall study: The cohort comprised two women and a few men aged 18 to 49 years. To increase sequencing depth and limit assay-specific biases, TCR repertoire library preparation and sequencing were carried out by different laboratories using diverse techniques. Each donor's leukapheresis produced roughly between roughly 0.85 and 10 billion PBMCs. To estimate repertoire size and how much clonotype sharing occurs between individuals, the study deeply sequenced the blood TCR repertoires of five healthy adults. For each donor, CD4 naive and CD4 memory were each given three plates, CD8 naive was given two plates, and CD8 memory was given one plate. Broader findings and caveats from the paper: Only blood was sampled, and tissue TCR repertoires likely differ from those in blood. Naive subsets generally had larger estimated clonotype richness than memory subsets. Clonotypes shared by all four sorted-subset donors showed higher generation probabilities than non-shared clonotypes. Incomplete sequencing was indicated by rarefaction of sorted-subset datasets, despite the large sequencing depth. Across several donors, approximately 5% of naive CD4, approximately 3.5% of naive CD8, about 2.3% of memory CD4, and over 0.35% of memory CD8 clonotypes were shared. The small number of donors limited the genetic and exposure-history diversity represented. Based on pairwise subsampling, the degree of clonotype sharing among donors was expected to be affected by sequencing depth.

A word on this clone: Its antigen remains undetermined. There are no base qualities to consult, and no much larger clone falls within one base.

Healthy HIV-negative adults with no recently reported acute infections or vaccinations were included as donors. Every donor was a Caucasian adult residing in Nashville, Tennessee, USA. CD4+ T cells were enriched by magnetic negative selection, after which naive cells were positively selected on CD45RA and the negative fraction was taken as the memory subset. After blood collection by leukapheresis, PBMCs were isolated using Ficoll-Histopaque density gradient centrifugation and then cryopreserved in the vapor phase of liquid nitrogen. Analytical flow cytometry was used to check the purity and quantity of every magnetically sorted T cell population. From each sorted fraction, genomic DNA was isolated and quantified by UV absorbance on a Nanodrop 2000c. Using the deep immunoSEQ assay, TCR CDR3 regions were amplified from genomic DNA by multiplex PCR. Extracted genomic DNA from each cell subset was spread evenly across all wells of several immunoSEQ 96-well plates, with each plate serving as a replicate. For sorted subsets, each replicate PCR was loaded with about 0.2 ug genomic DNA, equivalent to approximately 33,000 T cell genomes. Purified libraries were quantified with a Qubit 3.0 fluorometer, sized on a Bioanalyzer 2100, and re-quantified with the KAPA Library Quantification kit. Every immunoSEQ 96-well plate was sequenced on a dedicated single-read 150-cycle Illumina NextSeq 550 flow cell. Per the source publication's procedure: Because the immunoSEQ output held only junctional sequences and lacked quality scores, the filtering could not match the filtering applied to full-length reads. To assign V/J genes and CDR3, sequences were annotated using PyIR, a Python wrapper for IgBLAST v1.9, with IMGT germline references. Any read was removed if the V/J assignment was weak (E-value above 1e-6), the CDR3 was missing, or the read contained stop codons, out-of-frame junctions, or ambiguous translated residues. A V3J clonotype was defined by an identical inferred V gene, J gene, and CDR3 amino acid sequence. The percentage overlap between two repertoires was calculated by dividing the number of shared unique clonotypes by the size of the smaller repertoire. RTK rarefaction, the Chao1 estimator, and Recon v2.1 estimates of unobserved clonotypes were used to assess repertoire richness. OLGA was used to compute generation probabilities for all TCRbeta clonotypes that the gDNA method yielded from a few donors. The table was pulled from immuneACCESS by TCRdb, which kept in-frame rearrangements only. Such tables lose some clones; where checked, under half of the loss comes from unresolved V genes, and the rest has no known cause. Clone size and V and J calls were adopted from that table, with D and trimming inferred from the DNA. This sample comprises approximately 1.5 million clones, approximately 98.5% of them detected only once. In total, the top ten clones hold roughly 0.35% of the sample.

The CDR1 and CDR2 encoded by the germline V gene (reference sequence) are MNHEY and SMNVEV. Trimming takes 6 bases from V and 4 bases from J, and the germline ends sit 22 bases apart. The CDR3 runs 16 amino acids, cysteine and phenylalanine included. Here the CDR3 DNA is all that survives: 48 bases in frame from base 1. This clonotype originated in a young man in good health. Source material: naive CD4+ T cells sorted from blood. This specimen's cell subset or site label, per the study, means: CD45RA+ positively selected. The chain is made from TRBV27 and TRBJ2-7; the D gene is possibly TRBD1 or TRBD2, each agreeing over 5 bases. The CDR3 loop reads CASSLRDLRLGYEQYF. The DNA sequence reads TGTGCCAGCAGCCTACGGGACCTCCGTTTAGGGTACGAGCAGTACTTC.